This entry is about one TCR beta chain. CDR1 is MNHEY and CDR2 is SVGAGI in the germline V gene. This CDR3 is built from 16 residues. V was trimmed by 0 bases and J by 2 bases, leaving 13 bases between them. The sample is drawn from a study of blood T cells in healthy people across ages. Researchers report isolating at least 6.5 million PBMCs per sample. Primers used in a second PCR of about 7 to 12 cycles were a sample-barcoded 5' primer and a J-beta primer mix. TCRdb reanalysed the 5' RACE reads using MiXCR and keeps one entry per CDR3 protein. Of over 600,000 distinct CDR3 sequences in the sample, around 50% are singletons; the top ten hold 15% to 20%.

Sequenced sample: blood. The chain uses TRBV6-5 and TRBJ2-5; D not resolved. This TCR came from an elderly man in good health. The CDR3 coding sequence is TGTGCCAGCAGTTACTCATTCGCTGGATCTCAAGAGACCCAGTACTTC. Protein: CASSYSFAGSQETQYF.